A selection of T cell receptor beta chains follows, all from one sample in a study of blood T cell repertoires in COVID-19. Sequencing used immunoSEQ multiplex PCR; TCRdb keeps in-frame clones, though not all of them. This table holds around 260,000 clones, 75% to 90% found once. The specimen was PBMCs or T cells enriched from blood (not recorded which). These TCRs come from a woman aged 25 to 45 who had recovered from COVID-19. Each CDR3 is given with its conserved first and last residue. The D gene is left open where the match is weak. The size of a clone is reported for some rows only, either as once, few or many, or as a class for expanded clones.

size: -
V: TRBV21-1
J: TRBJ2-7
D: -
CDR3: CASDRLWSEQYF
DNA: TGTGCCAGCGACCGTCTTTGGAGCGAGCAGTACTTC

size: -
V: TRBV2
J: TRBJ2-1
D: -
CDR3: CASSEMWGTYNEQFF
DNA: TGTGCCAGCAGTGAAATGTGGGGCACCTACAATGAGCAGTTCTTC

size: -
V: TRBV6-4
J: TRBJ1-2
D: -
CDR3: CAILRDITGGYTF
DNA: TGTGCCATCTTACGGGACATAACGGGTGGCTACACCTTC

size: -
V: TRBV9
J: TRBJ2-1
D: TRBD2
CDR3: CASSVDGGDYNEQFF
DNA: TGTGCCAGCAGCGTAGACGGGGGGGACTACAATGAGCAGTTCTTC

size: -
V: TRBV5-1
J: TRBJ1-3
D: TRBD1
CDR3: CASSTDRGGNTIYF
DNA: TGCGCCAGCAGCACGGACAGGGGAGGCAACACCATATATTTT

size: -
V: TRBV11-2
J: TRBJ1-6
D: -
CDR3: CASRKPISNSPLHF
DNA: TGTGCCAGCAGAAAGCCGATCTCCAATTCACCCCTCCACTTT

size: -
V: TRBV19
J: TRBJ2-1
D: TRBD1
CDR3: CASSPHRGTYNEQFF
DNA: TGTGCCAGTAGTCCTCACAGGGGAACCTACAATGAGCAGTTCTTC

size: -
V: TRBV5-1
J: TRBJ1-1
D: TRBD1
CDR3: CASSLVVRGDTEAFF
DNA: TGCGCCAGCAGCTTGGTGGTCAGGGGGGACACTGAAGCTTTCTTT

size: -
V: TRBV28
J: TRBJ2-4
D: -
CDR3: CASGTELAKNIQYF
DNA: TGTGCCAGCGGAACAGAGCTAGCCAAAAACATTCAGTACTTC

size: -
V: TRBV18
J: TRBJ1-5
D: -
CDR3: CASSPGGSSQPQHF
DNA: TGTGCCAGCTCACCAGGAGGGTCGAGTCAGCCCCAGCATTTT

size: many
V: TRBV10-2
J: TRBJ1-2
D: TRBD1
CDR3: CATTMTGVLGYTF
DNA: TGCGCCACCACCATGACAGGGGTCCTTGGCTACACCTTC

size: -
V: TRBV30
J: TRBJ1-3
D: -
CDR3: CAWSGTRFTIYF
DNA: TGTGCCTGGAGCGGGACACGCTTTACCATATATTTT

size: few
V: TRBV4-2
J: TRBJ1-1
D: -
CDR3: CASSQGGGGAEAFF
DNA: TGTGCCAGCAGCCAAGGAGGAGGGGGGGCTGAAGCTTTCTTT

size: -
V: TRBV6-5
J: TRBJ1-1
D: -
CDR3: CASYRGVGMNTEAFF
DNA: TGTGCCAGCTACCGCGGGGTCGGGATGAACACTGAAGCTTTCTTT

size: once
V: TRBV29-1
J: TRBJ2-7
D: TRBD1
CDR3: CSVEDPQDRGYEQYF
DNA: TGCAGCGTTGAAGATCCCCAAGACAGGGGCTACGAGCAGTACTTC

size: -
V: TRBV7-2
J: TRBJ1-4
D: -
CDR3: CASSSPNREKLFF
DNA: TGTGCCAGCAGCTCCCCAAACAGGGAAAAACTGTTTTTT

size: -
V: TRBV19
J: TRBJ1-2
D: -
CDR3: CASSRSPTDYGYTF
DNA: TGTGCCAGTAGTCGTTCACCGACAGACTATGGCTACACCTTC

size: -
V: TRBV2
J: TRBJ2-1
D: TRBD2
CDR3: CASKREGYNEQFF
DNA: TGTGCCAGCAAGCGGGAGGGGTACAATGAGCAGTTCTTC

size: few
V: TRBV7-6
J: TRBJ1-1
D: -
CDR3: CASSLAPAGGRGGNTEAFF
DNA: TGTGCCAGCAGCTTAGCTCCCGCGGGGGGCAGGGGTGGGAACACTGAAGCTTTCTTT

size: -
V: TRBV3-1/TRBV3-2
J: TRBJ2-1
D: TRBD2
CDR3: CASSHPGGRGNEQFF
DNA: TGTGCCAGCAGCCACCCTGGCGGGAGGGGCAATGAGCAGTTCTTC

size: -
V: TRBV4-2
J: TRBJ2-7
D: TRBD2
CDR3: CASSQDWGGAYEQYF
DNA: TGTGCCAGCAGCCAAGATTGGGGGGGGGCCTACGAGCAGTACTTC

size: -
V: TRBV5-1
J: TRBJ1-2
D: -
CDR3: CASSLAFAAGGDGYTF
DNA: TGCGCCAGCAGCTTGGCATTTGCGGCAGGCGGGGATGGCTACACCTTC

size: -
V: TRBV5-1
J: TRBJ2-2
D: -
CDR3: CASTGVLTGELFF
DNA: TGCGCCAGCACCGGGGTTTTGACCGGGGAGCTGTTTTTT

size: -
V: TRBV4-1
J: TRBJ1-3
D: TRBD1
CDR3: CASSQDPDRGGNTIYF
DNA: TGCGCCAGCAGCCAAGACCCCGACAGGGGTGGAAACACCATATATTTT

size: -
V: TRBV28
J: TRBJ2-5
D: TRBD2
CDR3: CASGPTGRGPGTQYF
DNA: TGTGCCAGCGGCCCCACCGGGAGGGGTCCCGGGACCCAGTACTTC

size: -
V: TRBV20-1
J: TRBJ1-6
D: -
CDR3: CSASRGGINSPLHF
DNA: TGCAGTGCTAGTCGGGGGGGTATTAATTCACCCCTCCACTTT

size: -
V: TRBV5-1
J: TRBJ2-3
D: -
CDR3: CASSLAGAPLGTDTQYF
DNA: TGCGCCAGCAGCTTGGCGGGAGCCCCTCTGGGCACAGATACGCAGTATTTT

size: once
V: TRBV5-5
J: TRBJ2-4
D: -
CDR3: CASSLGVGDIQYF
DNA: TGTGCCAGCAGCTTGGGGGTAGGGGACATTCAGTACTTC

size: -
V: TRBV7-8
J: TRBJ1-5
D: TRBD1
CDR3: CASSYQGGNSNQPQHF
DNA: TGTGCCAGCAGCTATCAGGGGGGAAATAGCAATCAGCCCCAGCATTTT

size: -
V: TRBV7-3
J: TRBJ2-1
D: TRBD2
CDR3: CASSLTSGSSDNEQFF
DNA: TGTGCCAGCAGCTTAACTAGCGGGAGTTCCGACAATGAGCAGTTCTTC

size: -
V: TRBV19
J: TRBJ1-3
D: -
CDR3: CASTQGSSGNTIYF
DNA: TGTGCCAGTACCCAGGGGAGCTCTGGAAACACCATATATTTT

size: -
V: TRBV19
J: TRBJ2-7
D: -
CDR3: CASRGGAAYEQYF
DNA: TGTGCCAGTAGAGGCGGGGCAGCCTACGAGCAGTACTTC

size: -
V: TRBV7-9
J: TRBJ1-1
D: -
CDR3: CASSSGVEAFF
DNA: TGTGCCAGCAGCTCAGGGGTTGAAGCTTTCTTT

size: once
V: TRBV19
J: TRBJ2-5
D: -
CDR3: CASSRNRAGETQYF
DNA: TGTGCCAGTAGTCGTAACAGGGCTGGAGAGACCCAGTACTTC

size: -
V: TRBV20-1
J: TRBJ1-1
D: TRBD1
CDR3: CSASLGQGFLNTEAFF
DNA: TGCAGTGCTAGTCTTGGACAGGGGTTTTTGAACACTGAAGCTTTCTTT

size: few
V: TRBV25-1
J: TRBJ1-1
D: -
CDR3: CASSEFGEAFF
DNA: TGTGCCAGCAGTGAATTCGGTGAAGCTTTCTTT

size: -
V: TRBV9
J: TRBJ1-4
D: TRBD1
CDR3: CASSVQGESEKLFF
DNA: TGTGCCAGCAGCGTCCAGGGGGAAAGTGAAAAACTGTTTTTT

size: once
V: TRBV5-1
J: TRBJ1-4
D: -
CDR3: CASSPDSKNEKLFF
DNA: TGCGCCAGCAGCCCGGACAGTAAGAATGAAAAACTGTTTTTT

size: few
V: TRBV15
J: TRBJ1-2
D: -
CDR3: CATSSRTNQGYTF
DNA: TGTGCCACCAGCAGTAGGACAAATCAGGGCTACACCTTC

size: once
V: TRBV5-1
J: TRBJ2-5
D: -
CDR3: CASSHPKRETQYF
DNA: TGCGCCAGCAGCCACCCAAAGAGGGAGACCCAGTACTTC

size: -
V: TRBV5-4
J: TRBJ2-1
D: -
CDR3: CASSLFAAYNEQFF
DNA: TGTGCCAGCAGCTTGTTTGCAGCCTACAATGAGCAGTTCTTC